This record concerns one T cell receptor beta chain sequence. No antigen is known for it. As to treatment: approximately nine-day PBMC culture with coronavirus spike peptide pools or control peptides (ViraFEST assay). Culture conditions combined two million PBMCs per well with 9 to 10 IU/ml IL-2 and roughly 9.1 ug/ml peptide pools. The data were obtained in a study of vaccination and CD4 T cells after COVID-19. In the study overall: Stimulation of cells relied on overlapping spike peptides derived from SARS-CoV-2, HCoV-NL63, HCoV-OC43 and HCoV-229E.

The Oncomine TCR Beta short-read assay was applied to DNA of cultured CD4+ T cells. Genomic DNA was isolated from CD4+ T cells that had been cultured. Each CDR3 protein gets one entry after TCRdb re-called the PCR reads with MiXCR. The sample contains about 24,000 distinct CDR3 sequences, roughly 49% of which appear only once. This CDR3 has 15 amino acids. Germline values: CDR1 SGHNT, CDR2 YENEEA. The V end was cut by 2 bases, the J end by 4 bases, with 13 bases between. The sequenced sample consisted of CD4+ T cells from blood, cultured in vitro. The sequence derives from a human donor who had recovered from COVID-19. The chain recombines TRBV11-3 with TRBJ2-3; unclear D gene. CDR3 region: CASSLYTVGPDTQYF. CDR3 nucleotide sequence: TGTGCCAGCAGCTTATATACAGTGGGCCCAGATACGCAGTATTTT.